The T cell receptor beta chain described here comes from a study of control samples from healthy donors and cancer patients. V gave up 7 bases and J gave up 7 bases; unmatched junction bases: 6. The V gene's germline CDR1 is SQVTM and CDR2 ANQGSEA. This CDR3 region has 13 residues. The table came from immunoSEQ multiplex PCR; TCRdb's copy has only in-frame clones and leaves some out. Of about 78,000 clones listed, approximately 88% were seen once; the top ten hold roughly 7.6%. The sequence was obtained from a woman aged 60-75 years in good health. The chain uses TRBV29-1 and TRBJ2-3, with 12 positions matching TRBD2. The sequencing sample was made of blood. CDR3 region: CSARLAGAYTQYF. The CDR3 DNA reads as TGCAGCGCCCGACTAGCGGGAGCTTATACGCAGTATTTT.